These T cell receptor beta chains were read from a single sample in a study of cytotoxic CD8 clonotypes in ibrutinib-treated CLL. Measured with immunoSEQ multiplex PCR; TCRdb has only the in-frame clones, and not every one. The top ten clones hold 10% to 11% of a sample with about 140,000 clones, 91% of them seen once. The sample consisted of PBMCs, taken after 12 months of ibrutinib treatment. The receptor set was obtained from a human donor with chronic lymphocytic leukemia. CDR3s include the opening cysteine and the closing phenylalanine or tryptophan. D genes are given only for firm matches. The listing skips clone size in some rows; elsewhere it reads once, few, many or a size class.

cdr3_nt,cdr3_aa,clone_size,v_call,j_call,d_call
TGTGCCAGCAGGGATACGGACAGGGGGCTTTACTATGGCTACACCTTC,CASRDTDRGLYYGYTF,NA,TRBV6-6,TRBJ1-2,TRBD1
TGTGCCAGCAGTACGCGGACTAGCGGGAGGGCCGGGGAGACCCAGTACTTC,CASSTRTSGRAGETQYF,NA,TRBV27,TRBJ2-5,TRBD2
TGTGCCATCAGTGACGGACCAGCCTACGAGCAGTACTTC,CAISDGPAYEQYF,NA,TRBV10-3,TRBJ2-7,NA
TGCAGCGCTACACACCGGGAGCCCTACGAGCAGTACTTC,CSATHREPYEQYF,NA,TRBV29-1,TRBJ2-7,NA
TGTGCCAGTAGTTCCCGGATGATCGCGAACACCGGGGAGCTGTTTTTT,CASSSRMIANTGELFF,NA,TRBV19,TRBJ2-2,NA
TGTGCCAGCAGCTCTTCCGGACTAGCCGAGGTCGAGCAGTACTTC,CASSSSGLAEVEQYF,NA,TRBV5-4,TRBJ2-7,TRBD2
TGTGCCAGCAGTTCTTACTCTAGGGAGCAGTTCTTC,CASSSYSREQFF,NA,TRBV6-5,TRBJ2-1,NA
TGTGCCAGCAGTGCCAGGGGGCTTCGCAATGAGCAGTTCTTC,CASSARGLRNEQFF,NA,TRBV27,TRBJ2-1,TRBD1
TGTGCCAGCAGCTTAAAGTGGGCAGATACGCAGTATTTT,CASSLKWADTQYF,NA,TRBV7-3,TRBJ2-3,NA
TGTGCCAGCAGTCGGGGAGAGTCTGGAAACACCATATATTTT,CASSRGESGNTIYF,NA,TRBV6-5,TRBJ1-3,NA
TGTGCCAGCAGCCCGCGGACAGGGGGCGACGTTGGAAACATTCAGTACTTC,CASSPRTGGDVGNIQYF,once,TRBV9,TRBJ2-4,TRBD1
TGTGCCTGGAGTGTAGGGGGCCATCCCCCTACCGAGCAGTACTTC,CAWSVGGHPPTEQYF,NA,TRBV30,TRBJ2-7,TRBD1
TGTGCCAGCAGCACAGGGGAGCGCATGTCCGGGGAGCTGTTTTTT,CASSTGERMSGELFF,NA,TRBV28,TRBJ2-2,TRBD1
TGTGCCAGCAGCGAGGGGACTAGCGGGACATACAATGAGCAGTTCTTC,CASSEGTSGTYNEQFF,NA,TRBV5-6,TRBJ2-1,TRBD2
TGTGCCAGCAGTGACTCCGGAAGGAACACCGGGGAGCTGTTTTTT,CASSDSGRNTGELFF,NA,TRBV6-4,TRBJ2-2,NA
TGCAGCGTACAGGCAGATACGCAGTATTTT,CSVQADTQYF,NA,TRBV29-1,TRBJ2-3,NA